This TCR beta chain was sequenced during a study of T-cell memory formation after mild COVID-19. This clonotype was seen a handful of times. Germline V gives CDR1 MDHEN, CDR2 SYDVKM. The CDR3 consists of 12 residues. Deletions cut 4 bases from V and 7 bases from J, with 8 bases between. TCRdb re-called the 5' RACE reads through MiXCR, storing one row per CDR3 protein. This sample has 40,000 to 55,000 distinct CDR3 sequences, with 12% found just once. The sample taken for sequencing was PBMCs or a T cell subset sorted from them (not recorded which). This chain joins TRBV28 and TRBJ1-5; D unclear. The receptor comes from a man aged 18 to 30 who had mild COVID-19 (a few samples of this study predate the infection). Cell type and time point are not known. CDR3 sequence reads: CASSYYRQPQHF. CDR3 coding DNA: TGTGCCAGCAGTTATTACCGGCAGCCCCAGCATTTT.